A single sample is the source of the 27 T cell receptor beta chains below, sequenced in a study of blood T cell repertoires in COVID-19. Generated by immunoSEQ multiplex PCR, the TCRdb table keeps only in-frame clones and is missing some. This sample has 200,000 to 250,000 clones, with more than 65% found just once. The sample comprised peripheral blood. The receptors shown here come from a man aged 45 to 65 with active or convalescent COVID-19.

This clone has just one count. The V and J genes are TRBV7-2 and TRBJ1-6; D is unclear. The V end was cut by 3 bases, the J end by 7 bases, with 16 bases between. The CDR3 is made up of 16 amino acids. From germline, CDR1 is SGHTA and CDR2 FQGNSA. This CDR3 reads CASSLLAGLENSPLHF. In DNA form, the CDR3 reads TGTGCCAGCAGCTTGTTAGCTGGGTTGGAGAATTCACCCCTCCACTTT.

The chain links TRBV6-5 to TRBJ2-3; D gene unclear. Germline loops: CDR1 MNHEY, CDR2 SVGAGI. The length of the CDR3 is 13 residues. The V end was cut by 5 bases, the J end by 2 bases, with 8 bases between. The CDR3 region is CASSLSDTDTQYF. CDR3 bases: TGTGCCAGCAGTCTCTCAGACACAGATACGCAGTATTTT.

The chain employs TRBV5-6 and TRBJ2-1; D is perhaps TRBD2 (6 bases). Trimming removed 0 bases at V and 0 bases at J, with 10 bases between. The CDR3 spans 16 residues. Germline V gene lookup returns CDR1 SGHDT and CDR2 YYEEEE. The CDR3 sequence is CASSLGGGTSYNEQFF. CDR3 nucleotide sequence: TGTGCCAGCAGCTTGGGGGGCGGGACCTCCTACAATGAGCAGTTCTTC.

This chain uses TRBV29-1 with TRBJ2-3; 8 nucleotides align to TRBD2. J lost 2 bases, V lost 7 bases, and 2 bases had no gene match. CDR1 is SQVTM and CDR2 is ANQGSEA in the germline V gene. The CDR3 sequence is 12 residues long. In DNA form, the CDR3 reads TGCAGCGCCGGACTAGCCACAGATACGCAGTATTTT. Protein product: CSAGLATDTQYF.

The CDR3 loop reads CASSTGGSQPQHF. In nucleotides, the CDR3 is TGTGCCAGTTCTACAGGGGGAAGTCAGCCCCAGCATTTT. This rearrangement joins TRBV19 to TRBJ1-5; 8 nucleotides match TRBD1. The CDR3 is 13 amino acids. With V trimmed by 8 bases and J by 6 bases, 6 bases remained unmatched. Germline CDR1 and CDR2: LNHDA and SQIVND (reference sequence).

This chain joins TRBV6-5 and TRBJ2-7, with 8 bases matching TRBD1. V dropped 0 bases and J dropped 4; count of bases not matched to a gene: 5. CDR3 length: 15 residues. Germline lookup yields CDR1 MNHEY and CDR2 SVGAGI. CDR3 coding DNA: TGTGCCAGCAGTTACTCGTTTCAGGGGGCTTACGAGCAGTACTTC. Translated: CASSYSFQGAYEQYF.

This chain joins TRBV7-2 and TRBJ2-4; 14 bases are a match to TRBD2. Germline V lookup: CDR1 SGHTA, CDR2 FQGNSA. This CDR3 is 17 amino acids long. V trimming: 5 bases; J trimming: 8 bases; junction bases outside the gene matches: 11. As DNA, the CDR3 is TGTGCCAGCAGCCGGACTAGCGGGAGGTTGGGTGGGGACATTCAGTACTTC. Translated, it gives CASSRTSGRLGGDIQYF.

The chain links TRBV18 to TRBJ2-6; TRBD1 might be the D (5 bases). Deletions cut 0 bases from V and 2 bases from J, with 5 bases between. CDR1 and CDR2 from the germline V gene are KGHSH and LQKENI. This CDR3 is built from 15 residues. In DNA form, the CDR3 reads TGTGCCAGCTCACCACCGACAGCTGGGGCCAACGTCCTGACTTTC. Translated, it gives CASSPPTAGANVLTF.

V and J are TRBV5-1 and TRBJ2-7; 8 bases are shared with TRBD1. Germline assignment: CDR1 SGHRS and CDR2 YFSETQ. V was pared by 3 bases and J by 0 bases, with 14 bases of the junction left unmatched. This CDR3 is built from 18 residues. The CDR3 spells CASSSPPGQGFLSYEQYF. The CDR3 DNA follows: TGCGCCAGCAGCTCCCCCCCAGGACAGGGTTTTCTCTCCTACGAGCAGTACTTC. Full variable domain (rest looked up from reference TRBV5-1 and TRBJ2-7): KAGVTQTPRYLIKTRGQQVTLSCSPISGHRSVSWYQQTPGQGLQFLFEYFSETQRNKGNFPGRFSGRQFSNSRSEMNVSTLELGDSALYLCASSSPPGQGFLSYEQYFGPGTRLTVT.

V and J are TRBV6-6 and TRBJ2-2; 8 nucleotides line up with TRBD1. CDR3 size: 15 residues. V shed 7 bases and J 5 bases; nucleotides not matched to a gene: 9. Per germline, CDR1 MNHNY and CDR2 SVGAGI (reference sequence). The CDR3, as DNA: TGTGCCAGCACCCCCCAGGGGGCGGGAACCGGGGAGCTGTTTTTT. Protein product: CASTPQGAGTGELFF.

The V gene is TRBV28, the J gene TRBJ2-1; D possibly corresponds to TRBD2 (7 bases). This CDR3 has 15 residues. Trimming removed 4 bases from V and 2 bases from J, with 12 bases in between. Germline V CDR1 and CDR2: MDHEN, SYDVKM. The CDR3 sequence is CASSSTGGPYNEQFF. The CDR3 DNA sequence: TGTGCCAGCAGTTCCACGGGGGGCCCCTACAATGAGCAGTTCTTC.

The chain recombines TRBV25-1 with TRBJ2-7, with TRBD2 matching over 10 bases. The germline V gene has CDR1 MGHDK and CDR2 SYGVNS. The CDR3 sequence is 15 residues long. The V and J ends lost 5 bases and 7 bases, in that order; junction bases with no gene match: 11. CDR3 nucleotides: TGTGCCAGCAGTAACATAGCGGGAGGCAGGGGGGAGCAGTACTTC. Protein product: CASSNIAGGRGEQYF.

V is TRBV6-2 or TRBV6-3 and J is TRBJ2-2; maybe TRBD2 (6 bases). The CDR3 is 19 residues long. V lost 2 bases and J 1 base, leaving 20 bases between the germline ends. Germline loops: CDR1 MNHEY, CDR2 SVGEGT. The CDR3 coding sequence is TGTGCCAGCAGTTACCGGGGAATCCGGAGGGATCGGAACACCGGGGAGCTGTTTTTT. Its protein is CASSYRGIRRDRNTGELFF.

J is TRBJ1-4 and V is TRBV7-2; TRBD1 is a possible D gene (6 bases). V was cut by 3 bases and J by 2 bases, with 16 bases left in between. CDR1 and CDR2 (germline): SGHTA, FQGNSA. This CDR3 is 17 amino acids long. The CDR3 reads CASSLGRGAGTNEKLFF. As DNA, the CDR3 is TGTGCCAGCAGCTTGGGACGGGGGGCAGGGACTAATGAAAAACTGTTTTTT.

The gene calls are TRBV19 and TRBJ1-3; D is ambiguous. Trimming took off 8 bases at V and 3 bases at J, with 11 bases between the two ends. CDR3 length equals 13 residues. CDR1 is LNHDA, CDR2 SQIVND, per germline (reference sequence). The CDR3 reads CASARGYGNTIYF. The DNA for the CDR3 is TGTGCCAGTGCTCGAGGCTATGGAAACACCATATATTTT. Complete variable domain (other parts from reference TRBV19 and TRBJ1-3): DGGITQSPKYLFRKEGQNVTLSCEQNLNHDAMYWYRQDPGQGLRLIYYSQIVNDFQKGDIAEGYSVSREKKESFPLTVTSAQKNPTAFYLCASARGYGNTIYFGEGSWLTVV.

The V call is TRBV6-6, the J call TRBJ1-4; 7 bases align to TRBD1. Germline assignment: CDR1 MNHNY and CDR2 SVGAGI (reference sequence). The CDR3 totals 13 residues. With V trimmed by 6 bases and J by 8 bases, 6 bases remained unmatched. The DNA for the CDR3 is TGTGCCAGCAGCGTAGACAGGGACGAAAAACTGTTTTTT. Translation gives CASSVDRDEKLFF.

This chain uses TRBV12-3 or TRBV12-4 with TRBJ1-1; D gene ambiguous. The length of the CDR3 is 13 residues. Deletions cut 7 bases from V and 3 bases from J, with 12 bases between. The CDR3 nucleotides are TGTGCCAGCAACTTCGAGAGGCACACTGAAGCTTTCTTT. Translation: CASNFERHTEAFF.

There are a few counts of this clone. The chain combines TRBV29-1 with TRBJ1-4; a possible D gene is TRBD1 (5 bases). Trimming pared 0 bases from V and 2 bases from J, leaving 13 bases between. Germline V lookup: CDR1 SQVTM, CDR2 ANQGSEA. This CDR3 has 16 residues. The CDR3 nucleotides read TGCAGCGTTGAAGATCCAGGGTCACCCACTAATGAAAAACTGTTTTTT. Protein product: CSVEDPGSPTNEKLFF.

The rearrangement uses TRBV6-5 and TRBJ2-5, with D perhaps TRBD1 (6 bases). In germline, CDR1 is MNHEY, CDR2 SVGAGI. Trimming removed 2 bases at V and 5 bases at J, with 12 bases between. CDR3 size: 14 residues. CDR3 region: CASSYRTALETQYF. The CDR3, as DNA: TGTGCCAGCAGTTACAGGACAGCCCTGGAGACCCAGTACTTC.

In this sample, this clone turned up a few times. The rearrangement joins TRBV5-1 to TRBJ2-5, with unresolved D. Trimming shortened V by 5 bases and J by 4 bases, and 18 bases separated the two germline ends. This CDR3 is 15 amino acids long. Germline V gene sequence: CDR1 SGHRS, CDR2 YFSETQ. CDR3 sequence: CASSSGRANGETQYF. CDR3 in DNA: TGCGCCAGCAGTTCGGGTCGTGCCAATGGAGAGACCCAGTACTTC.

V gene TRBV19 combines with J gene TRBJ1-2; the match to TRBD1 covers 7 bases. The CDR3 is 15 amino acids. Germline V gene sequence: CDR1 LNHDA, CDR2 SQIVND (reference sequence). V dropped 2 bases and J dropped 2; count of bases not matched to a gene: 5. The CDR3 sequence is CASSINGQDNYGYTF. Here the CDR3 DNA reads TGTGCCAGTAGTATAAATGGACAGGACAACTATGGCTACACCTTC.

The CDR3 DNA reads TGTGCCAGCAGCAGCGGTCTAGCGGTCTACGAGCAGTACTTC. Encoded protein: CASSSGLAVYEQYF. The chain recombines TRBV5-6 with TRBJ2-7; 7 bases align to TRBD2. Germline V lookup: CDR1 SGHDT, CDR2 YYEEEE. This CDR3 is 14 amino acids long. J lost 3 bases, V lost 4 bases, and 7 bases had no gene match. Using reference TRBV5-6 and TRBJ2-7 for the parts outside the CDR3, the full variable domain is DAGVTQSPTHLIKTRGQQVTLRCSPKSGHDTVSWYQQALGQGPQFIFQYYEEEERQRGNFPDRFSGHQFPNYSSELNVNALLLGDSALYLCASSSGLAVYEQYFGPGTRLTVT.

The chain uses TRBV7-9 and TRBJ2-1; 9 bases match TRBD2. V shed 3 bases, J shed 0 bases, and the junction held 6 bases outside the gene matches. The CDR3 runs to 17 residues. The germline V gene has CDR1 SEHNR and CDR2 FQNEAQ (reference sequence). CDR3 sequence: CASSFLRGGSSYNEQFF. CDR3 in DNA: TGTGCCAGCAGCTTCCTGCGGGGGGGGAGCTCCTACAATGAGCAGTTCTTC.

The chain links TRBV29-1 to TRBJ1-2, with 7 bases that match TRBD1. Germline V gene lookup returns CDR1 SQVTM and CDR2 ANQGSEA. The CDR3 spans 15 residues. The ends lost 0 bases at V and 3 bases at J; junction bases unmatched: 7. The CDR3 region is CSVEDSTGAHYGYTF. The CDR3 DNA is TGCAGCGTTGAAGATAGTACAGGGGCCCACTATGGCTACACCTTC.

V gene TRBV7-6 combines with J gene TRBJ2-7; 7 positions agree with TRBD2. This CDR3 contains 14 residues. The J segment lost 2 bases and the V segment lost 7 bases, leaving 8 bases of the junction unmatched. Germline values: CDR1 SGHVS, CDR2 FNYEAQ. CDR3 in DNA: TGTGCCAGCACCACCGGACTAGTTCCCTACGAGCAGTACTTC. Translated, it gives CASTTGLVPYEQYF.

J is TRBJ1-5 and V is TRBV18; 8 bases fit TRBD1. J was trimmed by 2 bases and V by 3 bases; bases with no gene match: 0. In germline, CDR1 is KGHSH, CDR2 LQKENI. The CDR3 length is 14 residues. DNA of the CDR3: TGTGCCAGCTCACCGGGACAGGGCAATCAGCCCCAGCATTTT. This gives the protein CASSPGQGNQPQHF. Full variable domain (remainder filled in from reference TRBV18 and TRBJ1-5): NAGVMQNPRHLVRRRGQEARLRCSPMKGHSHVYWYRQLPEEGLKFMVYLQKENIIDESGMPKERFSAEFPKEGPSILRIQQVVRGDSAAYFCASSPGQGNQPQHFGDGTRLSIL.

The chain uses TRBV4-3 and TRBJ1-3; D unresolved. V lost 1 base to trimming and J lost 4 bases, with 11 bases between them. The germline V gene encodes CDR1 LGHNA and CDR2 YSLEER. This CDR3 contains 15 residues. Here the CDR3 DNA reads TGCGCCAGCAGCCAAGGGGTCGCCAGGGGAAACACCATATATTTT. Its protein is CASSQGVARGNTIYF.